This entry lists 10 T cell receptor beta chains sequenced from one sample in a study of CD8 T cells in ankylosing spondylitis. One entry per CDR3 protein, called by TCRdb with MiXCR from the 5' RACE reads. The sample includes fewer than 650,000 distinct CDR3 sequences, about an eighth of them seen just once. Their antigens remain unidentified. Study-level findings and limits: A TCR beta motif made of under 10 highly homologous variants seemed typical of ankylosing spondylitis blood.

The material sequenced was blood, either unsorted or a sorted T cell fraction (not recorded which). Receptors were obtained from a male donor with ankylosing spondylitis.

This clonotype was seen ten or more times. The chain couples TRBV29-1 to TRBJ2-2; D perhaps matches TRBD2 (6 bases). V lost 5 bases, J lost 7 bases, and 20 bases lay in between. The CDR3 has 15 amino acids. The germline gives CDR1 SQVTM, CDR2 ANQGSEA. The CDR3 is CSVLLGGDYIGELFF. For the CDR3, the DNA is TGCAGCGTTCTCCTAGGCGGGGATTACATCGGGGAGCTGTTTTTT.

J is TRBJ1-2 and V is TRBV6-2 or TRBV6-3; D ambiguous. The CDR3 spans 13 residues. The ends were cut back, 2 bases at V and 5 bases at J, with 9 bases in the middle. Looked up from germline, CDR1 is MNHEY and CDR2 is SVGEGT. The CDR3 DNA is TGTGCCAGCAGTTACGGGGTCGCTTATGGCTACACCTTC. This encodes CASSYGVAYGYTF.

This clonotype was seen ten or more times. In DNA, the CDR3 is TGTGCCAGCAGCGGCTTGAGGACAGACTACAATGAGCAGTTCTTC. The encoded protein is CASSGLRTDYNEQFF. The chain is built from TRBV7-9 and TRBJ2-1; the D gene is possibly TRBD1 (6 bases). Germline-derived CDR1 and CDR2 are SEHNR and FQNEAQ (reference sequence). There are 15 residues in the CDR3. V was pared by 5 bases and J by 3 bases, with 14 bases between.

This clonotype was detected a few times. This sequence joins TRBV12-3 or TRBV12-4 and TRBJ1-1; D gene ambiguous. With 3 bases removed from V and 1 base from J, the gap between germline ends came to 6 bases. The CDR3 has 13 amino acids. CDR3 residues: CASSFWSNTEAFF. As DNA, the CDR3 is TGTGCCAGCAGTTTTTGGTCGAACACTGAAGCTTTCTTT.

This rearrangement joins TRBV15 to TRBJ2-1; the D call may be TRBD1 or TRBD2 (5 bases each). Germline V lookup: CDR1 LNHNV, CDR2 YYDKDF (reference sequence). This CDR3 has 15 residues. Trimming cost V 1 base and J 3 bases, with 10 bases left between them. In DNA, the CDR3 is TGTGCCACCAGCAGAGTCGGGACGGACTACAATGAGCAGTTCTTC. Amino acids: CATSRVGTDYNEQFF.

This clonotype came up a few times. The V call is TRBV29-1, the J call TRBJ1-6, with no clear D. The CDR3 is 12 amino acids. The germline V gene has CDR1 SQVTM and CDR2 ANQGSEA. The V end was cut by 6 bases, the J end by 6 bases, with 9 bases between. CDR3 nucleotide sequence: TGCAGCGTAGCCGTGGGTAATTCACCCCTCCACTTT. Translation gives CSVAVGNSPLHF.

The chain is built from TRBV5-1 and TRBJ2-1; either TRBD1 or TRBD2 may fit D (6 bases each). This CDR3 comprises 17 residues. V was shortened by 0 bases and J by 0 bases, with 13 bases between the two germline ends. Germline CDR1 and CDR2: SGHRS and YFSETQ. CDR3 DNA sequence: TGCGCCAGCAGCTTGGGAGGGGGACTCGGCTCCTACAATGAGCAGTTCTTC. Translated: CASSLGGGLGSYNEQFF.

This clonotype was found many times. The chain uses TRBV5-1 and TRBJ2-3, with a weak D call TRBD2 (5 bases). Germline CDR1 SGHRS, CDR2 YFSETQ. This CDR3 has 16 residues. Trimming removed 0 bases at V and 7 bases at J, with 18 bases between. This chain's CDR3 is CASSLESLARLHTQYF. In DNA form, the CDR3 reads TGCGCCAGCAGCTTGGAGAGCCTAGCAAGGTTACATACGCAGTATTTT.

The chain recombines TRBV20-1 with TRBJ2-7; D gene unclear. Germline V gene sequence: CDR1 DFQATT, CDR2 SNEGSKA (reference sequence). V shed 6 bases and J shed 1 base, with 10 bases lying between them. CDR3 length equals 12 residues. The CDR3 DNA reads as TGCAGTGCCGCTCGTAATTCCTACGAGCAGTACGTC. The encoded protein is CSAARNSYEQYV.

J is TRBJ2-5 and V is TRBV15, with TRBD1 as a possible D gene (6 bases). The V end lost 3 bases, the J end lost 3 bases, and 17 bases lay between the germline ends. This CDR3 region has 16 residues. CDR1 LNHNV and CDR2 YYDKDF come from the germline V gene (reference sequence). Here the CDR3 DNA reads TGTGCCACCAGCAGTACAAGGGACACCCCGGAAGAGACCCAGTACTTC. It encodes CATSSTRDTPEETQYF.